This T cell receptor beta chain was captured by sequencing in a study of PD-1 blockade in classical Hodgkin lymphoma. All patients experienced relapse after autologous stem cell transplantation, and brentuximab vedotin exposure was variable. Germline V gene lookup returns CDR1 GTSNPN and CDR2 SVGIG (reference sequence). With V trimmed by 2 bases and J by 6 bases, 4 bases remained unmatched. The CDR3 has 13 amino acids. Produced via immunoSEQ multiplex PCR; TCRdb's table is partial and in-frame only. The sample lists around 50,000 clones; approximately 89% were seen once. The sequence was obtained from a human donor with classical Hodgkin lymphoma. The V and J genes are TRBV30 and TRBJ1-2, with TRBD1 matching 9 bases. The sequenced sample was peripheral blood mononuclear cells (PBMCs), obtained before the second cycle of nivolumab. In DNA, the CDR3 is TGTGCCTGGAGTAAGACAGGGGGAAATGGCTACACCTTC. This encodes CAWSKTGGNGYTF.